This TCR beta chain derives from a study of shared clonotypes between healthy human individuals (dated by TCRdb to between 2020 and 2021). Turning to the overall study: A few men and two women, aged 18 to 49 years, made up the cohort. To increase sequencing depth and limit assay-specific biases, TCR repertoire library preparation and sequencing were carried out by different laboratories using diverse techniques. Blood TCR repertoires of roughly five healthy adults were deeply sequenced to estimate repertoire size and the extent of clonotype sharing between individuals. For each donor, three plates each were used for CD4 naive and CD4 memory, two plates were used for CD8 naive, and one plate was used for CD8 memory. Between about 0.94 and 10 billion PBMCs per donor were obtained by leukapheresis.

For this clone: Its antigen is still unknown. The sample holds no much larger clone one base away, and base qualities are not on file.

TCR CDR3 regions were amplified from genomic DNA by multiplex PCR using the deep immunoSEQ assay. Extracted genomic DNA from each cell subset was distributed evenly across all wells of several immunoSEQ 96-well plates, and each plate was treated as a replicate. For sorted subsets, roughly 200 ng of genomic DNA, equivalent to around 31,000 T cell genomes, went into each replicate PCR. Purified libraries were quantified with a Qubit 3.0 fluorometer, sized on a Bioanalyzer 2100, and re-quantified with the KAPA Library Quantification kit. A separate single-read 150-cycle Illumina NextSeq 550 flow cell was used to sequence each immunoSEQ 96-well plate. As for the authors' bioinformatics: Because only junctional sequences without quality scores were contained in the immunoSEQ output, filtering matching that applied to full-length reads could not be performed. Sequences were annotated with PyIR, a Python wrapper for IgBLAST v1.9, and V/J genes and CDR3 were assigned using IMGT germline references. Reads were removed for weak V/J assignments (E-value above 1e-6), missing CDR3, stop codons, out-of-frame junctions, or ambiguous translated residues. V3J clonotypes were defined as sequences sharing the same inferred V gene, J gene, and CDR3 amino acid sequence. The percentage overlap between two repertoires was calculated by dividing the number of shared unique clonotypes by the size of the smaller repertoire. RTK rarefaction, the Chao1 estimator, and Recon v2.1 estimates of unobserved clonotypes were used to assess repertoire richness. Generation probabilities for all TCRbeta clonotypes obtained by the gDNA method from several donors were computed using OLGA. TCRdb retrieved this table from immuneACCESS and kept in-frame rearrangements only. Not all clones are present; in checked studies, unresolved V genes account for under half, and no reason is known for the remainder. V, J and clone size were drawn from that table, and D and trimming were deduced from the DNA. The sample includes 2 million to 2.5 million clones, with 80% to 95% observed a single time. The top ten clonotypes cover 0.37% of the sample.

The CDR3, cysteine through phenylalanine, is 15 amino acids long. This entry keeps only the CDR3 DNA: 45 bases, framed from base 1. CDR1 and CDR2 (SGHTA, FQGNSA) derive from the germline V gene. V trim: 2 bases; J trim: 0 bases; unmatched bases: 4. Overall study outcomes, separate from this receptor: Only blood was sampled, and tissue TCR repertoires likely differ from those in blood. Pairwise subsampling led to the expectation that sequencing depth would affect the degree of clonotype sharing among donors. Because the study included only a small number of donors, the genetic and exposure-history diversity represented was limited. About 4.5% of naive CD4, 3.5% of naive CD8, approximately 2.2% of memory CD4, and over 0.35% of memory CD8 clonotypes were shared across a few donors. Incomplete sequencing was indicated by rarefaction of sorted-subset datasets, despite the large sequencing depth. Clonotypes shared by all four sorted-subset donors showed higher generation probabilities than non-shared clonotypes. Estimated clonotype richness was generally larger for naive than for memory subsets.

Donors were healthy HIV-negative adults with no recently reported acute infections or vaccinations. Every donor was a Caucasian adult living in Nashville, Tennessee, USA. CD4+ T cells were enriched through magnetic negative selection, after which naive cells were positively selected on CD45RA and the remaining negative fraction served as the memory subset. Blood was obtained by leukapheresis, after which PBMCs were separated by Ficoll-Histopaque density gradient centrifugation and cryopreserved in liquid nitrogen vapor phase. Analytical flow cytometry was used to check the purity and quantity of each magnetically sorted T cell population. From each sorted fraction, genomic DNA was isolated and quantified by UV absorbance on a Nanodrop 2000c.

The TCR originated in a man aged 18 to 29 in good health. Some clones in this sample may be carry-over from other donors' samples. The sequenced sample consisted of naive CD4+ T cells from PBMCs. According to the study, the label for this sample's cell subset or site signals: CD45RA+ positively selected. The chain is assembled from TRBV7-2 and TRBJ2-7, with 7 central nucleotides matching TRBD1. In nucleotides, the sequence is TGTGCCAGCAGCTTATCAGCAGGGGGCTCCTACGAGCAGTACTTC. This is translated as CASSLSAGGSYEQYF.